This is a list of T cell receptor beta chains from one sample in a study of blood T cell repertoires in COVID-19. Sequencing was performed with immunoSEQ multiplex PCR; in TCRdb, only in-frame clones are kept and a portion is missing. The data contain hundreds of thousands of clones, about 82% of them singletons. Sequencing used peripheral blood. The receptors derive from a woman over 75 with COVID-19, enrolled during active disease. The CDR3 runs from the conserved cysteine through the conserved F or W. The order of the fields is clone size, J gene, V gene, D gene, CDR3 DNA, CDR3 protein. D genes are given only for firm matches. Rows give clone size only sometimes, using once, few, many, or a class for an expanded clone.

size: NA
J: TRBJ1-2
V: TRBV2
D: NA
DNA: TGTGCCAGCAGTGAACTGGAGGGCAACTATGGCTACACCTTC
CDR3: CASSELEGNYGYTF

size: NA
J: TRBJ2-1
V: TRBV11-2
D: TRBD2
DNA: TGTGCCTGGGGTAGCGGGGAGGACTACAATGAGCAGTTCTTC
CDR3: CAWGSGEDYNEQFF

size: NA
J: TRBJ2-1
V: TRBV15
D: NA
DNA: TGTGCCACCAGCAGAGCGGGGTCCTACAATGAGCAGTTCTTC
CDR3: CATSRAGSYNEQFF

size: NA
J: TRBJ1-2
V: TRBV27
D: TRBD1
DNA: TGTGCCAGCACACCGAACGGACAGGGGGCAAGGGGCTACTATGGCTACACCTTC
CDR3: CASTPNGQGARGYYGYTF

size: NA
J: TRBJ1-2
V: TRBV9
D: NA
DNA: TGTGCCAGCAGCCCCCAGGAGGTAGCTAACTATGGCTACACCTTC
CDR3: CASSPQEVANYGYTF

size: NA
J: TRBJ1-4
V: TRBV3-1/TRBV3-2
D: NA
DNA: TGTGCCAGCAGCCAAGGCGGAGGGGCGGGGATTAATGAAAAACTGTTTTTT
CDR3: CASSQGGGAGINEKLFF

size: once
J: TRBJ2-3
V: TRBV7-7
D: TRBD2
DNA: TGTGCTAGCAGCTTATCGGGACTAGACACAGATACGCAGTATTTT
CDR3: CASSLSGLDTDTQYF

size: NA
J: TRBJ2-7
V: TRBV3-1/TRBV3-2
D: NA
DNA: TGTGCCAGCAGCCAAGCAATCGGTGAAGCCTACGAGCAGTACTTC
CDR3: CASSQAIGEAYEQYF

size: few
J: TRBJ2-1
V: TRBV5-1
D: NA
DNA: TGCGCCAGCAGCTTGAGCAGGGTAGGTGTGAATGAGCAGTTCTTC
CDR3: CASSLSRVGVNEQFF

size: once
J: TRBJ2-3
V: TRBV5-4
D: NA
DNA: TGTGCCAGCAGCTTGTACAGGGTCCCAGATACGCAGTATTTT
CDR3: CASSLYRVPDTQYF

size: NA
J: TRBJ1-5
V: TRBV18
D: NA
DNA: TGTGCCAGCTCAGCGGACAGACACAATCAGCCCCAGCATTTT
CDR3: CASSADRHNQPQHF

size: NA
J: TRBJ1-2
V: TRBV6-6
D: NA
DNA: TGTGCCAGCAGTTACTCGAGAGTCTATGGCTACACCTTC
CDR3: CASSYSRVYGYTF

size: few
J: TRBJ1-3
V: TRBV30
D: NA
DNA: TGTGCCTGGAGGTTCGGGGGGCCTGAACGTGGAAACACCATATATTTT
CDR3: CAWRFGGPERGNTIYF

size: NA
J: TRBJ2-7
V: TRBV19
D: NA
DNA: TGTGCCAGTAGTCTTCAGGGAGGACCCTACGAGCAGTACTTC
CDR3: CASSLQGGPYEQYF

size: once
J: TRBJ1-4
V: TRBV7-9
D: TRBD1
DNA: TGTGCCAGCAGCTTAGATCTGGGACAGGTTAATGAAAAACTGTTTTTT
CDR3: CASSLDLGQVNEKLFF

size: NA
J: TRBJ1-4
V: TRBV6-5
D: NA
DNA: TGTGCCAGCAGCCGTGGACTAAGAGAGGAAAAACTGTTTTTT
CDR3: CASSRGLREEKLFF

size: NA
J: TRBJ1-3
V: TRBV4-3
D: NA
DNA: TGCGCCAGCAGCCAAGATAACACGTCAGGAAACACCATATATTTT
CDR3: CASSQDNTSGNTIYF

size: NA
J: TRBJ1-4
V: TRBV7-2
D: NA
DNA: TGTGCCAGCAGCTTTCGGGACACCCCTAATGAAAAACTGTTTTTT
CDR3: CASSFRDTPNEKLFF

size: NA
J: TRBJ2-1
V: TRBV18
D: NA
DNA: TGTGCCAGCTGGCAGTTTGCAGGCGACACCCCGCAGTTCTTC
CDR3: CASWQFAGDTPQFF

size: NA
J: TRBJ2-3
V: TRBV10-3
D: NA
DNA: TGTGCCATCAGTGATGGAGGGGTAACGACAGATACGCAGTATTTT
CDR3: CAISDGGVTTDTQYF

size: NA
J: TRBJ1-2
V: TRBV19
D: TRBD1
DNA: TGTGCCAGTAGGGACAGGGTTGATGGCTACACCTTC
CDR3: CASRDRVDGYTF

size: once
J: TRBJ1-6
V: TRBV2
D: NA
DNA: TGTGCCAGCAGTGTGGGACTCCCCAATTCACCCCTCCACTTT
CDR3: CASSVGLPNSPLHF

size: NA
J: TRBJ2-1
V: TRBV7-2
D: TRBD2
DNA: TGTGCCAGCAGCTTAGCGGCTAGCGGGGGGCCTCGTGGGGGTGAGCAGTTCTTC
CDR3: CASSLAASGGPRGGEQFF

size: NA
J: TRBJ1-5
V: TRBV5-5
D: NA
DNA: TGTGCCAGCAGCTGGGGTGGGGGGGCAGGTCAGCCCCAGCATTTT
CDR3: CASSWGGGAGQPQHF

size: NA
J: TRBJ2-1
V: TRBV7-2
D: NA
DNA: TGTGCCAGCAGGGGGCCCGGGTTGAATGAGCAGTTCTTC
CDR3: CASRGPGLNEQFF

size: NA
J: TRBJ1-2
V: TRBV2
D: TRBD1
DNA: TGTGCCAGCACCCTTGACAGGGACTATGGCTACACCTTC
CDR3: CASTLDRDYGYTF

size: NA
J: TRBJ2-5
V: TRBV20-1
D: TRBD1
DNA: TGCAGTGCTAGTCTTACGACAGGGGAGACCCAGTACTTC
CDR3: CSASLTTGETQYF

size: NA
J: TRBJ2-3
V: TRBV5-1
D: TRBD2
DNA: TGCGCCAGCAGCTCTAGCGGGGGGCCCATACGGTCGCATTTT
CDR3: CASSSSGGPIRSHF

size: NA
J: TRBJ2-6
V: TRBV5-4
D: NA
DNA: TGTGCCAGCAGCCTACAGGGCGGAAGCTCTGGGGCCAACGTCCTGACTTTC
CDR3: CASSLQGGSSGANVLTF

size: NA
J: TRBJ2-7
V: TRBV6-6
D: TRBD1
DNA: TGTGCCAGCAGCCCGGGACAGGGGGCGAGTACCTACGAGCAGTACTTC
CDR3: CASSPGQGASTYEQYF

size: NA
J: TRBJ1-6
V: TRBV2
D: NA
DNA: TGTGCCAGCCCGGGGGTGGATAATTCACCCCTCCACTTT
CDR3: CASPGVDNSPLHF

size: NA
J: TRBJ1-5
V: TRBV5-1
D: TRBD1
DNA: TGCGCCAGCAGCTCCCAGGGGGGCAATCAGCCCCAGCATTTT
CDR3: CASSSQGGNQPQHF

size: NA
J: TRBJ1-1
V: TRBV29-1
D: NA
DNA: TGCAGCGTATTGGATGGGCGCGGGTTTGTGATCTTT
CDR3: CSVLDGRGFVIF

size: NA
J: TRBJ2-1
V: TRBV3-1/TRBV3-2
D: TRBD2
DNA: TGTGCCAGCAGCCTGACTAGCGGGGGGTGGGATGAGCAGTTCTTC
CDR3: CASSLTSGGWDEQFF

size: NA
J: TRBJ1-2
V: TRBV10-3
D: TRBD1
DNA: TGTGCCAGCGAAGACAACAGGGGAATGGGATACACCTTC
CDR3: CASEDNRGMGYTF

size: NA
J: TRBJ2-3
V: TRBV7-3
D: NA
DNA: TGTGCCAGCAGCTTTGCTCCGGGACTGATCACAGATACGCAGTATTTT
CDR3: CASSFAPGLITDTQYF

size: NA
J: TRBJ2-1
V: TRBV7-9
D: NA
DNA: TGTGCCAGCAGCTTCAGGGATGAGCAGTTCTTC
CDR3: CASSFRDEQFF

size: NA
J: TRBJ2-5
V: TRBV15
D: NA
DNA: TGTGCCACCAGCAGACAAAAAGAGACCCAGTACTTC
CDR3: CATSRQKETQYF

size: NA
J: TRBJ2-3
V: TRBV5-8
D: TRBD2
DNA: TGTGCCAGCAGCTTGGGACTAGCGGGGGGAAGCACAGATACGCAGTATTTT
CDR3: CASSLGLAGGSTDTQYF

size: NA
J: TRBJ1-3
V: TRBV28
D: NA
DNA: TGTGCCAGCAGTTTAAGTTCCAGCTCTGGAAACACCATATATTTT
CDR3: CASSLSSSSGNTIYF

size: NA
J: TRBJ2-3
V: TRBV14
D: TRBD2
DNA: TGTGCCAGCAGCCAAGACTTAGCGGGGGGTACGGCAGATACGCAGTATTTT
CDR3: CASSQDLAGGTADTQYF

size: few
J: TRBJ2-6
V: TRBV5-8
D: TRBD1
DNA: TGTGCCAGCAGGGGCCGGGACAGGGGGGCCAACGTCCTGACTTTC
CDR3: CASRGRDRGANVLTF

size: NA
J: TRBJ1-4
V: TRBV10-2
D: NA
DNA: TGCGCCAGCAGCCAGGGTTGGGAAAAACTGTTTTTT
CDR3: CASSQGWEKLFF

size: NA
J: TRBJ1-6
V: TRBV6-6
D: NA
DNA: TGTGCCAGCAGTTACTCAACAGGGAAAAATTCACCCCTCCACTTT
CDR3: CASSYSTGKNSPLHF

size: NA
J: TRBJ2-1
V: TRBV10-3
D: TRBD2
DNA: TGTGCCATCAGTGAGTCCCCTAGCGGGGGGGCCTACAATGAGCAGTTCTTC
CDR3: CAISESPSGGAYNEQFF

size: NA
J: TRBJ2-1
V: TRBV7-8
D: NA
DNA: TGTGCCAGCAGCCAAGGGACACTCAACTACAATGAGCAGTTCTTC
CDR3: CASSQGTLNYNEQFF